This T cell receptor beta chain was identified during a study of graft-versus-host responses after intestinal transplantation. Overall study context: All recipients got anti-thymocyte globulin induction, then tacrolimus and steroids for 3 to 4 years. The study's findings and limits: Recipient marrow held GvH clones, some first seen in ileum or blood. Circulating GvH clone levels at their peak were associated with HvG declines (early post-transplant).

Germline CDR1 MDHEN, CDR2 SYDVKM. The length of the CDR3 is 14 residues. V lost 3 bases to trimming and J lost 8 bases, with 14 bases between them. Sequencing was performed with immunoSEQ multiplex PCR; in TCRdb, only in-frame clones are kept and a portion is missing. The sample carries over 100,000 clones, approximately 95% recorded once. A remark on this clone: Its antigen is not known.

The source is a human donor who received an intestinal transplant. The chain uses TRBV28 and TRBJ2-1, with D perhaps matching TRBD2 (5 bases). This specimen consisted of unstimulated CD8+ T cells sorted from spleen or lymph node cells, obtained before intestinal transplant. CDR3 region: CASSFRRLGDEQFF. Written as DNA, the CDR3 is TGTGCCAGCAGTTTTCGTCGGCTCGGGGATGAGCAGTTCTTC.